The subject of this entry is one T cell receptor beta chain. No antigen is known for it. The PCR used 60 Vbeta and 13 Jbeta primers. Original methodology: Later work found 65 million to 85 million unique TCR beta chains, with some 11 million shared. The data were produced by immunoSEQ multiplex PCR, yet TCRdb's version contains in-frame clones alone and is incomplete. V and J calls and clone size are copied from that table; D and trimming were computed from the DNA. In the table there are more than 90,000 clones, roughly 68% of which are singletons. Germline V gene lookup returns CDR1 MNHNY and CDR2 SVGAGI (reference sequence). V lost 5 bases, J lost 7 bases, and 14 bases lay in between. This CDR3 is built from 13 residues. The data were taken from a study of cytomegalovirus exposure and HLA in healthy donors. Overall study context: Membership in the Caucasian-associated ancestry cluster was found for around 81% of approximately 380 genotyped donors.

Study results and caveats: Fewer N-insertions than the approximately 610-donor mean were reportedly shown by an Asian-associated ancestry cluster in a later analysis.

Sequenced input: PBMCs. This TCR derives from a woman aged 25-40 years in good health and CMV-seronegative. The V and J genes are TRBV6-6 and TRBJ1-2; weak D call: TRBD1 (6 bases). CDR3 loop: CASSPNRDGGYTF. The CDR3 DNA sequence: TGTGCCAGCAGTCCCAACAGGGACGGTGGCTACACCTTC.